The 22 T cell receptor beta chains below come from one sample, sequenced in a study of T cell responses to AZD1222 COVID-19 vaccine. Clones were read by immunoSEQ multiplex PCR, and TCRdb kept only the in-frame ones, dropping some. The data show more than 150,000 clones, with roughly 92% seen just once and 3% to 3.5% held by the top ten. The sequencing used peripheral blood, collected 28 days after the second AZD1222 dose. The receptor set was obtained from an adult who received the AZD1222 COVID-19 vaccine.

The chain employs TRBV27 and TRBJ2-7; weak D call: TRBD1 (5 bases). V lost 1 base, J lost 4 bases, and 11 bases lay in between. Germline lookup yields CDR1 MNHEY and CDR2 SMNVEV (reference sequence). This CDR3 has 14 residues. CDR3 protein: CASSLLGVKYEQYF. CDR3 nucleotide sequence: TGTGCCAGCAGTTTATTAGGGGTTAAGTACGAGCAGTACTTC.

This clone has a single count. The CDR3 region has the DNA TGTGCCAGCAGTTTCACGGGGGAGTGGGAAAAACTGTTTTTT. It yields the protein CASSFTGEWEKLFF. The chain couples TRBV6-6 to TRBJ1-4, with D possibly matching TRBD1 (5 bases). There are 14 residues in the CDR3. Germline V gene sequence: CDR1 MNHNY, CDR2 SVGAGI (reference sequence). The germline V and J ends were trimmed by 4 bases and 8 bases, with 14 bases remaining between them.

The V gene is TRBV6-5, the J gene TRBJ1-6; D may be TRBD1 (5 bases). The germline V gene has CDR1 MNHEY and CDR2 SVGAGI. Trimming shortened V by 7 bases and J by 10 bases, and 14 bases separated the two germline ends. CDR3 length: 13 amino acids. The CDR3 bases are TGTGCCAGCATTAGGACAAAGGGATCACCCCTCCACTTT. It is translated as CASIRTKGSPLHF.

This rearrangement joins TRBV28 to TRBJ1-2; D is undetermined. This CDR3 is built from 16 residues. Trimming took off 4 bases at V and 0 bases at J, with 15 bases between the two ends. Germline lookup yields CDR1 MDHEN and CDR2 SYDVKM. The CDR3 nucleotides are TGTGCCAGCAGTTCCCGCTTAGATAGCACTAACTATGGCTACACCTTC. Amino acids: CASSSRLDSTNYGYTF.

The V gene is TRBV11-3, the J gene TRBJ2-7; D possibly corresponds to TRBD1 (5 bases). CDR1 is SGHNT, CDR2 YENEEA, per germline. V lost 0 bases and J 0 bases, leaving 12 bases between the germline ends. This CDR3 has 16 amino acids. The CDR3 loop reads CASSLERWGSSYEQYF. CDR3 bases: TGTGCCAGCAGCTTAGAGCGGTGGGGCAGCTCCTACGAGCAGTACTTC.

V is TRBV9 and J is TRBJ2-1; 14 nucleotides line up with TRBD2. J gave up 7 bases and V 4 bases, and 4 bases lay outside the gene matches. Germline V gives CDR1 SGDLS, CDR2 YYNGEE. The CDR3 runs to 15 residues. This CDR3 reads CASSSGLAGENEQFF. For the CDR3, the DNA is TGTGCCAGCAGCTCGGGACTAGCGGGAGAAAATGAGCAGTTCTTC.

The CDR3 DNA sequence: TGTGCCAGCAGCGCCAATCCGGGACAGGGATTCTCTGGAAACACCATATATTTT. Amino acid sequence: CASSANPGQGFSGNTIYF. The chain joins TRBV9 to TRBJ1-3, with 9 bases aligning to TRBD1. Germline lookup yields CDR1 SGDLS and CDR2 YYNGEE. The V gene end was trimmed by 3 bases and the J gene end by 0 bases; junction bases not matched to a gene: 10. The CDR3 covers 18 residues.

The J gene is TRBJ1-3, the V gene TRBV9; D is undetermined. The CDR3 is 17 residues long. V gave up 0 bases and J gave up 0 bases, with 13 bases separating them. Looked up from germline, CDR1 is SGDLS and CDR2 is YYNGEE. CDR3 residues: CASSVAEGRRSGNTIYF. As DNA, the CDR3 is TGTGCCAGCAGCGTAGCGGAGGGCAGACGCTCTGGAAACACCATATATTTT.

The V and J genes are TRBV4-1 and TRBJ1-5, with D perhaps matching TRBD1 (6 bases). The V end lost 0 bases, the J end lost 4 bases, and 13 bases lay between the germline ends. In germline, CDR1 is MGHRA, CDR2 YSYEKL. This CDR3 has 16 amino acids. In nucleotides, the CDR3 is TGCGCCAGCAGCCAAGAAACGACAGGCTTAAATCAGCCCCAGCATTTT. It translates to CASSQETTGLNQPQHF.

The chain links TRBV29-1 to TRBJ2-7, with D perhaps being TRBD1 or TRBD2 (7 bases each). Germline CDR1 and CDR2: SQVTM and ANQGSEA. CDR3 length equals 14 residues. V was clipped by 6 bases and J by 3 bases, with 18 bases between them. The CDR3 sequence is CSVGPRGRDYEQYF. The CDR3 nucleotides are TGCAGCGTCGGACCCAGGGGGAGGGACTACGAGCAGTACTTC.

J is TRBJ2-1 and V is TRBV6-5; TRBD1 matches 8 bases. Germline V gene data show CDR1 as MNHEY and CDR2 as SVGAGI. The CDR3 totals 15 residues. V was pared by 6 bases and J by 6 bases, with 10 bases of the junction left unmatched. The CDR3 is CASRFGRGPTNEQFF. The CDR3 coding sequence is TGTGCCAGCAGATTCGGCAGGGGGCCCACCAATGAGCAGTTCTTC.

The V call is TRBV9, the J call TRBJ2-7, with 9 bases fitting TRBD1. V dropped 4 bases and J dropped 2; count of bases not matched to a gene: 7. The CDR3 covers 15 residues. The germline CDR1 and CDR2 sequences are SGDLS and YYNGEE. CDR3 DNA: TGTGCCAGCAGCATCGGACAGGGGCTTGCCTACGAGCAGTACTTC. Protein: CASSIGQGLAYEQYF.

This chain uses TRBV12-3 or TRBV12-4 with TRBJ1-1; D call uncertain. V was clipped by 5 bases and J by 0 bases, with 7 bases between them. The CDR3 runs 13 residues. CDR3 in amino acids: CASSRTMNTEAFF. In DNA form, the CDR3 reads TGTGCCAGCAGTCGGACTATGAACACTGAAGCTTTCTTT.

The rearrangement uses TRBV30 and TRBJ1-5; D remains unclear. Germline lookup yields CDR1 GTSNPN and CDR2 SVGIG (reference sequence). This CDR3 has 13 residues. Deletions cut 1 base from V and 3 bases from J, with 7 bases between. The CDR3 DNA sequence: TGTGCCTGGAGTGGTGGTTACAATCAGCCCCAGCATTTT. It translates to CAWSGGYNQPQHF. Full variable domain (outside the CDR3, taken from reference TRBV30 and TRBJ1-5): SQTIHQWPATLVQPVGSPLSLECTVEGTSNPNLYWYRQAAGRGLQLLFYSVGIGQISSEVPQNLSASRPQDRQFILSSKKLLLSDSGFYLCAWSGGYNQPQHFGDGTRLSIL.

The V gene is TRBV3-1 (or the pseudogene TRBV3-2), the J gene TRBJ2-5; 8 bases match TRBD2. Germline CDR1 and CDR2: LGHDT and YNNKEL (reference sequence). The CDR3 totals 16 residues. Trimming removed 2 bases from V and 0 bases from J; junction bases left unmatched: 5. CDR3 sequence: CASSQQRETDQETQYF. DNA for the CDR3: TGTGCCAGCAGCCAACAGCGGGAGACGGACCAAGAGACCCAGTACTTC.

The genes are TRBV6-5 and TRBJ1-4; 9 bases agree with TRBD1. After removal of 6 bases from V and 8 bases from J, the junction contained 10 bases not matched to a gene. The CDR3 is 15 amino acids. Germline assignment: CDR1 MNHEY and CDR2 SVGAGI. CDR3 nucleotide sequence: TGTGCCAGCAGGAGTCTGGACAGGGGTGGAGAAAAACTGTTTTTT. Protein product: CASRSLDRGGEKLFF.

V gene TRBV27 combines with J gene TRBJ1-4; TRBD1 aligns across 9 bases. The germline V gene encodes CDR1 MNHEY and CDR2 SMNVEV (reference sequence). The CDR3 consists of 14 residues. V lost 6 bases, J lost 8 bases, and 7 bases stayed unmatched. The CDR3 DNA is TGTGCCAGCAGGCCGACAGGGGGGGGCGAAAAACTGTTTTTT. It encodes CASRPTGGGEKLFF.

The gene calls are TRBV6-2 or TRBV6-3 and TRBJ2-5; perhaps D is TRBD1 or TRBD2 (5 bases each). The CDR3 length is 15 residues. The V and J ends lost 2 bases and 4 bases respectively, with 14 bases between them. Germline-derived CDR1 and CDR2 are MNHEY and SVGEGT. This CDR3 is CASSYRDPGRETQYF. The CDR3, as DNA: TGTGCCAGCAGTTACAGGGACCCTGGGCGAGAGACCCAGTACTTC.

The chain combines TRBV2 with TRBJ2-5, with 7 nucleotides matching TRBD2. The CDR3 extends over 14 amino acids. Losses at the gene ends were 4 bases for V and 5 bases for J; bases not matched to a gene: 7. Germline V gives CDR1 SNHLY, CDR2 FYNNEI. CDR3 nucleotide sequence: TGTGCCAGCAGTGTGCGGCAGGGAGGGGAGACCCAGTACTTC. Protein: CASSVRQGGETQYF.

V gene TRBV7-3 combines with J gene TRBJ2-3; 11 bases fit TRBD2. This CDR3 region has 16 residues. Germline values: CDR1 SGHTA, CDR2 FQGTGA. The junction had 6 bases not matched to a gene; V was cut back by 5 bases and J by 2 bases. The CDR3 DNA sequence: TGTGCCAGCAGCGATCTAGCGGGAGGCGTCACAGATACGCAGTATTTT. Translating gives CASSDLAGGVTDTQYF.

The chain couples TRBV7-2 to TRBJ2-3, with unresolved D. The CDR3 covers 13 residues. CDR1 and CDR2 from the germline V gene are SGHTA and FQGNSA. V lost 3 bases, J lost 5 bases, and 9 bases lay in between. For the CDR3, the DNA is TGTGCCAGCAGCTTTGGAAAGGGAGATACGCAGTATTTT. Translated, it gives CASSFGKGDTQYF.

The genes are TRBV6-6 and TRBJ1-3; D uncertain. V lost 2 bases, J lost 4 bases, and 9 bases lay in between. CDR3 length equals 14 residues. From germline, CDR1 is MNHNY and CDR2 SVGAGI (reference sequence). CDR3 DNA sequence: TGTGCCAGCAGTTACGGGGTAACGGGAAACACCATATATTTT. Residues: CASSYGVTGNTIYF.